Ten or more counts support the clone carrying this T cell receptor beta chain. The data stem from a study of early T cells in non-severe SARS-CoV-2 infection. At the level of the study: The sequenced material was bulk RNA from unsorted whole blood, and its chains were unpaired.

TCRdb reprocessed the 5' RACE reads via MiXCR and lists one record per CDR3 protein. The sample yields tens of thousands of distinct CDR3 sequences, 4.3% seen once. The specimen was whole blood. The TCR comes from an adult who was a healthcare worker with PCR-confirmed SARS-CoV-2 infection or an uninfected control (not recorded which).

This CDR3 reads CASSFGTSGSSYEQYF. The CDR3 nucleotides are TGTGCCAGCAGCTTCGGGACTAGCGGGAGCTCCTACGAGCAGTACTTC. The chain uses TRBV7-6 and TRBJ2-7; the match to TRBD2 covers 14 bases. The CDR3 has 16 amino acids. With V trimmed by 3 bases and J by 0 bases, 1 base remained unmatched. In germline, CDR1 is SGHVS, CDR2 FNYEAQ.